This passage covers 9 T cell receptor beta chains from one sample sequenced in a study of T-cell reconstitution after alpha-beta-depleted transplantation in children. Researchers prepared the TCRbeta library using unique molecular identifiers, the study reports. Using its own MiXCR run on the PCR reads, TCRdb lists one record per CDR3 protein. Altogether about 240,000 distinct CDR3 sequences are present, about 12% being singletons, with the ten largest covering over 2.5%. The sample was PBMCs from the stem cell graft donor, taken from the stem cell graft. The receptor set was obtained from a human donor who donated a stem cell graft to a child with acute lymphoblastic leukemia.

This clonotype was seen at least ten times. The chain couples TRBV12-3 or TRBV12-4 to TRBJ1-5, with D possibly TRBD1 on 5 matching bases. The CDR3 is made up of 15 amino acids. V was trimmed by 4 bases and J by 3 bases, leaving 13 bases between them. CDR3: CASSSRDGFNQPQHF. The CDR3 DNA follows: TGTGCCAGCAGTTCCCGGGACGGATTCAATCAGCCCCAGCATTTT.

On this clonotype: This may come from a read error, since a much larger clone is one base off. This chain connects TRBV12-3 or TRBV12-4 to TRBJ2-5; D ambiguous. Trimming stripped 8 bases from V and 5 bases from J, with 15 bases between. The CDR3 length is 13 residues. For the CDR3, the DNA is TGTGCCAGCGGGCAAGGGATGGGCGAGACCCAGTACTTC. Its protein is CASGQGMGETQYF.

This clonotype was counted a few times. The rearrangement links TRBV20-1 to TRBJ1-3; D may be TRBD1 (5 bases). The CDR3 is 14 amino acids. Trimming cost V 4 bases and J 4 bases, with 14 bases left between them. The germline V gene has CDR1 DFQATT and CDR2 SNEGSKA (reference sequence). DNA for the CDR3: TGCAGTGCTAAGGCGACAGAGCTCGGAAACACCATATATTTT. This encodes CSAKATELGNTIYF.

This clonotype was seen at least ten times. CDR3 DNA sequence: TGCGCCAGCAGCTTATCTACAGGGATGAGGGAGACCCAGTACTTC. The encoded protein is CASSLSTGMRETQYF. This chain uses TRBV5-1 with TRBJ2-5, with a weak D call TRBD1 (6 bases). The germline V gene encodes CDR1 SGHRS and CDR2 YFSETQ. V lost 2 bases and J 5 bases, leaving 16 bases between the germline ends. The CDR3 length is 15 residues.

There are many counts of this clonotype. The J gene is TRBJ1-2, the V gene TRBV28; the D gene is possibly TRBD1 (5 bases). The V gene's germline CDR1 is MDHEN and CDR2 SYDVKM. The CDR3 is 15 residues long. Trimming cost V 5 bases and J 3 bases, with 16 bases left between them. The CDR3 DNA sequence: TGTGCCAGCAGTCTAACGGGGACCGACGACTATGGCTACACCTTC. Translation: CASSLTGTDDYGYTF.

This clonotype was observed at least ten times. The chain combines TRBV6-5 with TRBJ2-7; 8 nucleotides align to TRBD2. Germline CDR1 reads MNHEY; CDR2 reads SVGAGI. The CDR3 has 18 residues. With V trimmed by 2 bases and J by 6 bases, 18 bases remained unmatched. The DNA for the CDR3 is TGTGCCAGCAGTTACGGGGGGCCGGGAGGGCCCCAAGGAGGCGAGCAGTACTTC. Translated: CASSYGGPGGPQGGEQYF.

In its sample, this clonotype was seen a few times. The gene calls are TRBV20-1 and TRBJ1-5, with D perhaps matching TRBD1 (5 bases). The V gene lost 5 bases and the J gene lost 0 bases, with 17 bases spanning the gap. From germline, CDR1 is DFQATT and CDR2 SNEGSKA (reference sequence). The CDR3 consists of 16 residues. CDR3 sequence: CSAPGGSSYSNQPQHF. CDR3 in DNA: TGCAGTGCTCCCGGGGGATCATCCTATAGCAATCAGCCCCAGCATTTT.

In this sample, this clonotype turned up many times. V gene TRBV6-2 or TRBV6-3 combines with J gene TRBJ2-5; no clear D. The CDR3 length is 12 residues. The V end lost 6 bases, the J end lost 3 bases, and 8 bases lay between the germline ends. Germline V gives CDR1 MNHEY, CDR2 SVGEGT. The CDR3 region has the DNA TGTGCCAGCAGCATAATCGAAGAGACCCAGTACTTC. This gives the protein CASSIIEETQYF.

This clonotype has ten or more counts. This chain uses TRBV5-1 with TRBJ1-2; TRBD1 aligns across 7 bases. This CDR3 spans 14 amino acids. After removal of 3 bases from V and 3 bases from J, the junction contained 5 bases not matched to a gene. Germline CDR1 and CDR2: SGHRS and YFSETQ. The DNA for the CDR3 is TGCGCCAGCAGCTGGGACAGAACATACTATGGCTACACCTTC. Translating it yields CASSWDRTYYGYTF.